Each of the 16 T cell receptor beta chains below was sequenced from the same sample in a study of spatial heterogeneity in lung cancer. Findings and limits, study-wide: The number of expanded tumor alpha and beta chains correlated with mutation number.

TCRdb reprocessed the 5' RACE reads with MiXCR, giving one entry per CDR3 protein. Of around 18,000 distinct CDR3 sequences listed, approximately 5.6% are singletons. Regarding time point: sample taken at primary tumor resection. No antigens are known for them. The material was lung tumor tissue, obtained at surgery. The receptors originated from a female donor with early-stage non-small cell lung cancer.

This clonotype was picked up many times. This beta chain came through as a stray read in a library set up for alpha chains, and its size says little. V gene TRBV7-9 combines with J gene TRBJ2-2; no firm D call. The germline gives CDR1 SEHNR, CDR2 FQNEAQ (reference sequence). V lost 7 bases and J 1 base, leaving 13 bases between the germline ends. The CDR3 is 15 residues long. Here the CDR3 reads CASTPLEWNTGELFF. For the CDR3, the DNA is TGTGCCAGCACTCCTCTGGAGTGGAACACCGGGGAGCTGTTTTTT.

By frequency in the sample, this clonotype is medium-sized (0.01 to 0.1%). A library prepared for alpha chains yielded this beta chain as an off-target read; its size is of little meaning. This rearrangement joins TRBV10-3 to TRBJ2-1, with D unclear. The CDR3 runs 10 residues. V gave up 10 bases and J gave up 6 bases, with 7 bases separating them. Germline V gives CDR1 ENHRY, CDR2 SYGVKD. The CDR3: CASGANEQFF. In DNA form, the CDR3 reads TGTGCCAGCGGAGCCAATGAGCAGTTCTTC.

This clonotype came up many times. Since it is a stray read in a library aimed at alpha chains, this beta chain has a size that is not meaningful. The chain couples TRBV11-2 to TRBJ2-6; D unresolved. Trimming shortened V by 0 bases and J by 1 base, and 1 base separated the two germline ends. Germline V gene lookup returns CDR1 SGHAT and CDR2 FQNNGV. CDR3 size: 14 residues. CDR3 DNA: TGTGCCAGCAGCTTAGATTCTGGGGCCAACGTCCTGACTTTC. Residues: CASSLDSGANVLTF.

In regard to this clonotype: This beta chain appears as a stray read in a library generated for alpha chains; its size is not informative. V gene TRBV7-9 combines with J gene TRBJ1-1; 9 bases match TRBD1. Trimming cost V 5 bases and J 7 bases; bases outside gene matches: 5. The CDR3 contains 13 residues. CDR1 is SEHNR and CDR2 is FQNEAQ in the germline V gene (reference sequence). The CDR3 coding sequence is TGTGCCAGCAGCCAGGACAGGGGAGGTGAAGCTTTCTTT. It is translated as CASSQDRGGEAFF.

Ten or more counts support this clonotype. Because the library targeted alpha chains, this beta chain is an off-target read whose size means little. The CDR3 reads CASSLSGEVYNEQFF. Here the CDR3 DNA reads TGTGCCAGCAGCTTGTCGGGGGAGGTGTACAATGAGCAGTTCTTC. The chain joins TRBV7-6 to TRBJ2-1; D is possibly TRBD2 (6 bases). Per germline, CDR1 SGHVS and CDR2 FNYEAQ. The CDR3 loop spans 15 amino acids. V lost 3 bases and J 4 bases, leaving 13 bases between the germline ends.

In this sample, this clonotype turned up many times. This beta chain is off target for a library built for alpha chains, so its abundance means little. The chain joins TRBV5-1 to TRBJ2-1, with TRBD2 identical over 7 bases. V was pared by 0 bases and J by 1 base, with 1 base of the junction left unmatched. CDR3 length equals 15 residues. The germline gives CDR1 SGHRS, CDR2 YFSETQ. CDR3 loop: CASSLVSGSYNEQFF. The CDR3 DNA follows: TGCGCCAGCAGCTTGGTTAGCGGGTCCTACAATGAGCAGTTCTTC.

This clonotype has a count of ten or more. As an off-target read in a library built for alpha chains, this beta chain has a frequency of little significance. The chain uses TRBV5-1 and TRBJ2-5, with D possibly matching TRBD2 (7 bases). Germline CDR1 is SGHRS and CDR2 is YFSETQ. Trimming stripped 4 bases from V and 3 bases from J, with 10 bases between. This CDR3 is built from 13 residues. This CDR3 reads CASSGGAKETQYF. The CDR3 bases are TGCGCCAGCAGCGGGGGGGCTAAAGAGACCCAGTACTTC.

This clonotype was recorded at least ten times. This beta chain turned up in a library designed for alpha chains; as an off-target read, its abundance says little. This rearrangement joins TRBV11-2 to TRBJ2-1, with 13 bases aligning to TRBD2. The CDR3 loop spans 15 amino acids. In germline, CDR1 is SGHAT, CDR2 FQNNGV. V lost 5 bases and J lost 8; bases outside the gene matches: 6. CDR3 sequence reads: CASSPWTSGSDEQFF. In nucleotides, the CDR3 is TGTGCCAGCAGCCCTTGGACTAGCGGGAGCGATGAGCAGTTCTTC. Together with reference TRBV11-2 and TRBJ2-1, the CDR3 gives the full variable domain: EAGVAQSPRYKIIEKRQSVAFWCNPISGHATLYWYQQILGQGPKLLIQFQNNGVVDDSQLPKDRFSAERLKGVDSTLKIQPAKLEDSAVYLCASSPWTSGSDEQFFGPGTRLTVL.

Of note for this clonotype: One base away lies a much larger clone, so this may be a sequencing read error. A library prepared for alpha chains yielded this beta chain as an off-target read; its size is of little meaning. This chain uses TRBV5-5 with TRBJ2-7; 7 bases are shared with TRBD1. CDR3 length equals 15 residues. Germline CDR1 SGHKS, CDR2 YYEKEE (reference sequence). For the CDR3, the DNA is TGTGCCAGCAGCTTGGCTACAGGGGTGAACTACGAGCAGCACTTC. Translated: CASSLATGVNYEQHF.

This clonotype is labeled medium-sized (0.01 to 0.1%). This beta chain is an unintended read in a library built for alpha chains; its size means little. This chain connects TRBV7-9 to TRBJ2-1; 10 bases match TRBD2. The CDR3 has 16 amino acids. The germline gives CDR1 SEHNR, CDR2 FQNEAQ (reference sequence). J lost 10 bases, V lost 4 bases, and 13 bases had no gene match. The CDR3 reads CASSSGGTSATREQFF. The CDR3 bases are TGTGCCAGCAGCTCCGGTGGGACTAGCGCTACTCGAGAGCAGTTCTTC.

In this sample, this clonotype turned up a few times. The library was prepared for alpha chains; this beta chain is a stray read, so its frequency means little. V gene TRBV6-1 combines with J gene TRBJ1-1; D not resolved. The germline V and J ends were trimmed by 1 base and 4 bases, with 7 bases remaining between them. Germline CDR1 MNHNS, CDR2 SASEGT. CDR3 size: 13 residues. This chain's CDR3 is CASSEVVGTEAFF. DNA of the CDR3: TGTGCCAGCAGTGAAGTGGTGGGCACTGAAGCTTTCTTT.

With respect to this clonotype: In this CDR3 the conserved last residue, phenylalanine or tryptophan, is missing, so a read error is likely. Since the library was made to target alpha chains, this beta chain is a stray read and its abundance is not meaningful. J is TRBJ1-4 and V is TRBV4-1; D remains ambiguous. Germline values: CDR1 MGHRA, CDR2 YSYEKL. CDR3 length: 16 residues. CDR3 in amino acids: CASSQGSGTTNEKLFY. The CDR3 nucleotides are TGCGCAAGCAGCCAAGGTTCAGGAACAACTAATGAAAAACTGTTTTAT.

This clonotype was found many times. This beta chain is off target for a library built for alpha chains, so its abundance means little. The chain couples TRBV30 to TRBJ2-3; TRBD2 agrees at 9 bases. The CDR3 is made up of 16 amino acids. V dropped 2 bases and J dropped 3; count of bases not matched to a gene: 9. Germline V gene lookup returns CDR1 GTSNPN and CDR2 SVGIG (reference sequence). This CDR3 reads CAWSRGRAGGTDTQYF. The CDR3 DNA reads TGTGCCTGGAGTCGCGGGAGGGCCGGTGGGACAGATACGCAGTATTTT. Based on the CDR3 plus reference TRBV30 and TRBJ2-3, the full variable domain is SQTIHQWPATLVQPVGSPLSLECTVEGTSNPNLYWYRQAAGRGLQLLFYSVGIGQISSEVPQNLSASRPQDRQFILSSKKLLLSDSGFYLCAWSRGRAGGTDTQYFGPGTRLTVL.

There are many counts of this clonotype. The library was prepared for alpha chains; this beta chain is a stray read, so its frequency means little. J is TRBJ2-2 and V is TRBV10-1; D remains ambiguous. Trimming removed 2 bases from V and 5 bases from J, with 6 bases in between. Germline CDR1 is WNHNN and CDR2 is SYGVQD (reference sequence). This CDR3 spans 13 amino acids. CDR3 amino acids: CASSEKETGELFF. CDR3 DNA: TGCGCCAGCAGTGAGAAGGAAACCGGGGAGCTGTTTTTT.

This clonotype was seen more than once but under ten times. Found in a library prepared for alpha chains, this beta chain is an off-target read, and its abundance has little meaning. The rearrangement links TRBV7-3 to TRBJ1-2; D possibly corresponds to TRBD1 (5 bases). V was trimmed by 3 bases and J by 3 bases, leaving 14 bases between them. Germline V gives CDR1 SGHTA, CDR2 FQGTGA. This CDR3 contains 15 residues. Here the CDR3 DNA reads TGTGCCAGCAGCTTGGGGCCGGGGTTCGACTATGGCTACACCTTC. The encoded protein is CASSLGPGFDYGYTF. Supplemented by reference TRBV7-3 and TRBJ1-2, the full variable domain reads GAGVSQTPSNKVTEKGKYVELRCDPISGHTALYWYRQSLGQGPEFLIYFQGTGAADDSGLPNDRFFAVRPEGSVSTLKIQRTERGDSAVYLCASSLGPGFDYGYTFGSGTRLTVV.

This clonotype was seen ten or more times. Being off target in a library aimed at alpha chains, this beta chain has a size of little meaning. The chain is built from TRBV11-2 and TRBJ2-2, with TRBD2 matching over 7 bases. V was pared by 2 bases and J by 2 bases, with 2 bases of the junction left unmatched. The V gene's germline CDR1 is SGHAT and CDR2 FQNNGV. The length of the CDR3 is 15 residues. CDR3 sequence reads: CASSLSSGNTGELFF. The CDR3 coding sequence is TGTGCCAGCAGCTTATCTAGCGGAAACACCGGGGAGCTGTTTTTT.